Listed here is a single TCR beta chain. The protocol was immunoSEQ multiplex PCR, while the TCRdb copy is restricted to in-frame clones and leaves out a portion. The data contain under 2.5 million clones, around 93% of them singletons. The sample comes from a study of shared clonotypes between healthy human individuals. V gave up 3 bases and J gave up 3 bases, with 9 bases separating them. The CDR3 contains 13 residues. Looked up from germline, CDR1 is SQVTM and CDR2 is ANQGSEA. Sequencing used naive CD4+ T cells from PBMCs. This sample's subset: CD45RA+ positively selected. This chain connects TRBV29-1 to TRBJ2-1; D unresolved. The source of this sequence is a man younger than 30 in good health. Some clones in this sample may be carry-over from other donors' samples. The CDR3, as DNA: TGCAGCGTTGACACTACATTCTACAATGAGCAGTTCTTC. Translated, it gives CSVDTTFYNEQFF.